This TCR beta chain was captured in a study of PD-1 blockade in classical Hodgkin lymphoma. This CDR3 has 14 amino acids. In germline, CDR1 is MDHEN, CDR2 SYDVKM. J gave up 5 bases and V 5 bases, and 8 bases lay outside the gene matches. Assay: immunoSEQ multiplex PCR; the TCRdb copy retains only in-frame clones and omits some. The sample has tens of thousands of clones; around 68% are singletons. Relapse was seen in all patients after autologous stem cell transplantation, and brentuximab vedotin exposure was variable. Sequencing used peripheral blood mononuclear cells (PBMCs), obtained before the second cycle of nivolumab. V and J are TRBV28 and TRBJ2-7, with TRBD2 matching over 8 bases. This receptor was taken from a human donor with classical Hodgkin lymphoma. CDR3 protein: CASSPRRGGHEQYV. Written as DNA, the CDR3 is TGTGCCAGCAGTCCCCGTCGGGGGGGTCACGAGCAGTACGTC.